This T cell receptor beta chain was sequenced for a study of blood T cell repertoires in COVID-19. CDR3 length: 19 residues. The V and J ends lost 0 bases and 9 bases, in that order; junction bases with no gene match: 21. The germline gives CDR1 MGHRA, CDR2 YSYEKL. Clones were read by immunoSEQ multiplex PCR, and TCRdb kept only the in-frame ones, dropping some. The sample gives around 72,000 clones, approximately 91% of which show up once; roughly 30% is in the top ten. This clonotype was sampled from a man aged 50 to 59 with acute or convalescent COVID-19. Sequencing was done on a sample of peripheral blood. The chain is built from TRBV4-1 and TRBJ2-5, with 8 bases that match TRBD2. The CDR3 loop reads CASSQDTGTSRGAYGAQYF. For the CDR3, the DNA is TGCGCCAGCAGCCAAGATACGGGGACTAGTAGGGGGGCCTACGGGGCCCAGTACTTC.